Listed below are T cell receptor beta chains from one sample, sequenced in a study of CD8+ T cells in alopecia areata. Sequencing was performed with immunoSEQ multiplex PCR; in TCRdb, only in-frame clones are kept and a portion is missing. Counted here are approximately 120,000 clones, approximately 60% occurring once; the ten biggest clones make up around 5.7%. The sequencing here drew on CD4+ T cells sorted from blood, taken at week 4, from a patient treated with tofacitinib. These receptors were collected from a human donor with alopecia areata. Both conserved end residues are part of each CDR3. The order of the fields is D gene, CDR3 length, V gene, J gene, clone size, CDR3 DNA, CDR3 protein. A D gene is named only where the DNA matches it firmly. Clone size is stated in some rows and not others, as once, few, many or a class when expanded.

>TRBD2|13|TRBV30|TRBJ2-1|NA
TGTGCCTGGAGTGGGACTAGTAGAAATGAGCAGTTCTTC
CAWSGTSRNEQFF
>NA|16|TRBV30|TRBJ2-1|NA
TGTGCCTGGAGTGTAGACGAGGGAGGTACATACAATGAGCAGTTCTTC
CAWSVDEGGTYNEQFF
>NA|13|TRBV6-5|TRBJ2-5|few
TGTGCCAGCACCCCTGAAGGGAGAGAGACCCAGTACTTC
CASTPEGRETQYF
>NA|15|TRBV2|TRBJ1-1|NA
TGTGCCAGCAGTGAATTGGATGGACACCCTTCAGAAGCTTTCTTT
CASSELDGHPSEAFF
>TRBD2|16|TRBV28|TRBJ2-5|NA
TGTGCCAGCAGCCCCGCCAGCGGGGCCACTCTATCGACCCAGTACTTC
CASSPASGATLSTQYF
>TRBD1|16|TRBV4-2|TRBJ1-1|NA
TGTGCCAGCAGCCAAGGACCACAGGGGTTGGACACTGAAGCTTTCTTT
CASSQGPQGLDTEAFF
>TRBD1|16|TRBV15|TRBJ2-5|NA
TGTGCCACCAGCGGAGGAGACAGGGGTCGTGGGGAGACCCAGTACTTC
CATSGGDRGRGETQYF
>NA|11|TRBV30|TRBJ1-2|NA
TGTGCCTGGAGTGTATTCCATGGCTACACCTTC
CAWSVFHGYTF
>TRBD2|14|TRBV29-1|TRBJ2-5|NA
TGCAGCGTGGCGACTAGCGGGGCAAAAGAGACCCAGTACTTC
CSVATSGAKETQYF
>NA|10|TRBV11-2|TRBJ2-7|NA
TGTGCCAGCAGCCAGAACGAGCAGTACTTC
CASSQNEQYF
>NA|13|TRBV25-1|TRBJ2-7|few
TGTGCCAGCAGTGGGAGTGGTCACTACGAGCAGTACTTC
CASSGSGHYEQYF
>NA|13|TRBV29-1|TRBJ1-5|few
TGCAGCGTTGAAGCCGGGCTCAATCAGCCCCAGCATTTT
CSVEAGLNQPQHF
>NA|16|TRBV5-1|TRBJ2-5|NA
TGCGCCAGCAGCTTTTACGGCAGACCCGCCCAAGAGACCCAGTACTTC
CASSFYGRPAQETQYF
>TRBD1|19|TRBV7-3|TRBJ2-4|NA
TGTGCCAGCAGCTTATCTTCTCGGACAGGGAATTTAGCCAAAAACATTCAGTACTTC
CASSLSSRTGNLAKNIQYF
>NA|16|TRBV11-2|TRBJ2-1|few
TGTGCCAGCGTAGGGGGGACGGGGGACTCCTACAATGAGCAGTTCTTC
CASVGGTGDSYNEQFF
>TRBD1|13|TRBV4-2|TRBJ2-7|NA
TGTGCCAGCAGAACGGGACAGCTAGGCGAGCAGTACTTC
CASRTGQLGEQYF
>NA|14|TRBV19|TRBJ1-2|NA
TGTGCCAGTAGTCCAGAAGGGCGGTGGAACGGCTACACCTTC
CASSPEGRWNGYTF
>NA|11|TRBV20-1|TRBJ2-3|NA
TGCAGTGCTAGATTGGGCGATACGCAGTATTTT
CSARLGDTQYF
>NA|16|TRBV18|TRBJ2-3|few
TGTGCCAGCTCACCACCAATTAACAGGGGCACAGATACGCAGTATTTT
CASSPPINRGTDTQYF
>NA|13|TRBV2|TRBJ1-5|NA
TGTGCCAGCGTTGAGCAGGGCGCGCAGCCCCAGCATTTT
CASVEQGAQPQHF
>NA|14|TRBV2|TRBJ2-2|NA
TGTGCCAGCACCCCCCGGGGCAGGGCCGGGGAGCTGTTTTTT
CASTPRGRAGELFF
>NA|13|TRBV30|TRBJ1-5|NA
TGTGCCTGGGGGACGGGGGCAGGGCAGCCCCAGCATTTT
CAWGTGAGQPQHF
>NA|13|TRBV9|TRBJ2-1|NA
TGTGCCAGCAGCCCGCTAGTAGGGTCCCGGCAGTTCTTC
CASSPLVGSRQFF
>NA|14|TRBV5-8|TRBJ2-7|NA
TGTGCCAGCAGCCTTAACCCAGGTTCCTACGAGCAGTACTTC
CASSLNPGSYEQYF
>NA|14|TRBV7-8|TRBJ1-4|NA
TGTGCCAGCAGCGTACCGGACAGTAATGAAAAACTGTTTTTT
CASSVPDSNEKLFF
>NA|14|TRBV18|TRBJ1-5|few
TGTGCCAGCTCACCAGGACAGCACAATCAGCCCCAGCATTTT
CASSPGQHNQPQHF
>TRBD2|15|TRBV30|TRBJ2-1|NA
TGTGCCTGGAGTGTAGGACTAGCGGGCTACAATGAGCAGTTCTTC
CAWSVGLAGYNEQFF
>TRBD1|16|TRBV5-1|TRBJ2-3|NA
TGCGCCAGCAGCTTTGGTACAGGGGATGTCACAGATACGCAGTATTTT
CASSFGTGDVTDTQYF
>NA|16|TRBV7-2|TRBJ2-3|NA
TGTGCCAGCAGCTTCGGAGACCCGGCCGGGACAGATACGCAGTATTTT
CASSFGDPAGTDTQYF
>NA|14|TRBV5-4|TRBJ1-2|NA
TGTGCCAGCAGCTTGAGAGGACCTAACTATGGCTACACCTTC
CASSLRGPNYGYTF
>NA|11|TRBV29-1|TRBJ1-2|NA
TGCAGCGTGAAGGGGGACTATGGCTACACCTTC
CSVKGDYGYTF
>TRBD1|14|TRBV7-9|TRBJ2-4|few
TGTGCCAGCAGCTTAATACAGGGGCGGAACATTCAGTACTTC
CASSLIQGRNIQYF
>NA|12|TRBV7-9|TRBJ2-7|NA
TGTGCCAGCAGCCCGGGGGCATACGAGCAGTACTTC
CASSPGAYEQYF
>NA|13|TRBV4-3|TRBJ2-7|NA
TGCGCCAGCAGCCAAGAAGGGTCCCACGAGCAGTACTTC
CASSQEGSHEQYF
>NA|15|TRBV4-3|TRBJ2-7|NA
TGCGCCAGCAGCGTCTCACCGGGAGACGGCTACGAGCAGTACTTC
CASSVSPGDGYEQYF
>NA|17|TRBV9|TRBJ2-5|few
TGTGCCAGCAGCGTGTCAGGGGAATACAGTGGAAGAGAGACCCAGTACTTC
CASSVSGEYSGRETQYF
>NA|13|TRBV28|TRBJ2-1|few
TGTGCCAGCAAGGCGGGTCCCCACAATGAGCAGTTCTTC
CASKAGPHNEQFF
>TRBD2|13|TRBV30|TRBJ2-5|NA
TGTGCCTGGGACTTAGCGGGTAAAGAGACCCAGTACTTC
CAWDLAGKETQYF
>NA|11|TRBV20-1|TRBJ1-2|NA
TGCAGTGCTAGAGATCCTAGGGGCTACACCTTC
CSARDPRGYTF
>TRBD1|11|TRBV6-5|TRBJ2-7|NA
TGTGCCACCACAGAAGGACAGGGGCAGTACTTC
CATTEGQGQYF
>NA|12|TRBV4-1|TRBJ2-5|few
TGCGCCAGCAGCCAAGCGGCGGAGACCCAGTACTTC
CASSQAAETQYF
>NA|13|TRBV6-5|TRBJ2-5|NA
TGTGCCAGCAGTTACGGGCTTCAAGAGACCCAGTACTTC
CASSYGLQETQYF
>NA|16|TRBV25-1|TRBJ2-2|once
TGTGCCAGCAGCGAGAATAAGGGGGCGAACACCGGGGAGCTGTTTTTT
CASSENKGANTGELFF
>TRBD1|14|TRBV5-1|TRBJ1-1|few
TGCGCCAGCAGATTCGGACAGGGCATGGCTGAAGCTTTCTTT
CASRFGQGMAEAFF
>NA|16|TRBV5-1|TRBJ1-2|NA
TGCGCCAGCAGCTTGGGCAGGACAGCTAAAAACTATGGCTACACCTTC
CASSLGRTAKNYGYTF
>NA|15|TRBV5-1|TRBJ2-5|NA
TGCGCCAGCAGCTTGGGTTTAGGCGGCCAAGAGACCCAGTACTTC
CASSLGLGGQETQYF
>NA|16|TRBV5-4|TRBJ1-5|NA
TGCGCCAGCAGCCAAGATTCCCGCGATAGCAATCAGCCCCAGCATTTT
CASSQDSRDSNQPQHF
>NA|14|TRBV6-6|TRBJ1-6|once
TGTGCCAGCAGTGACTGGGCCACCAATTCACCCCTCCACTTT
CASSDWATNSPLHF
>TRBD2|15|TRBV7-2|TRBJ2-5|NA
TGTGCCACCCGATGGGCTAGCGGGTCTCAAGAGACCCAGTACTTC
CATRWASGSQETQYF
>TRBD2|15|TRBV27|TRBJ2-3|few
TGTGCCAGCAGTTTAGCGGGGGGCAGCACAGATACGCAGTATTTT
CASSLAGGSTDTQYF
>NA|14|TRBV30|TRBJ1-2|NA
TGTGCCCTAGAGACAGGATATTCTACTGATGGCTACACCTTC
CALETGYSTDGYTF
>NA|13|TRBV23-1|TRBJ1-5|NA
TGCGCCAGCAGTAGGCCGACCAATCAGCCCCAGCATTTT
CASSRPTNQPQHF
>NA|15|TRBV4-2|TRBJ2-1|NA
TGTGCCAGCAGCCAACCGGTGGGCTCCTACAATGAGCAGTTCTTC
CASSQPVGSYNEQFF
>NA|16|TRBV4-2|TRBJ2-2|few
TGTGCCAGCAGCCAACCATTGGGGGCGGGCACCGGGGAGCTGTTTTTT
CASSQPLGAGTGELFF
>NA|14|TRBV4-1|TRBJ2-1|few
TGCGCCAGCAGCCTCGGCCGGGAGCGCAATGAGCAGTTCTTC
CASSLGRERNEQFF
>NA|15|TRBV5-6|TRBJ2-6|NA
TGTGCCAGCAGCTTAAAGGGCTCTGGGGCCAACGTCCTGACTTTC
CASSLKGSGANVLTF
>NA|13|TRBV7-6|TRBJ2-5|NA
TGTGCCAGCAGCTTAAGGCAGGATTCCACCCAGTACTTC
CASSLRQDSTQYF
>NA|13|TRBV30|TRBJ1-2|NA
TGTGCCTGGGCGTATGGGGGCGACTATGGCTACACCTTC
CAWAYGGDYGYTF